A selection of T cell receptor beta chains follows, all from one sample in a study of blood T cell repertoires in COVID-19. The data were produced by immunoSEQ multiplex PCR, yet TCRdb's version contains in-frame clones alone and is incomplete. The sample includes about 160,000 clones, roughly 90% of them seen just once. The sequenced material came from peripheral blood. These receptors were obtained from a man aged 25-45 years with COVID-19, enrolled during active disease. Both conserved end residues are trimmed from each CDR3. The D gene is left open where the match is weak.

TRBV19 | 15 | - | ASTMGGWGLAKNIQY
TRBV19 | 11 | - | ASSIQGDYGYT
TRBV6-1 | 13 | - | ASSEASQLGNIQY
TRBV4-3 | 11 | - | ASSQGPGGTQY
TRBV6-5 | 12 | TRBD1 | ASSTGGRSYGYT
TRBV5-1 | 16 | TRBD2 | ASSRTSGRLSSTGELF
TRBV3-1/TRBV3-2 | 14 | TRBD2 | ASSQDVTSGDKTQY
TRBV2 | 11 | TRBD2 | ASSEGWGGTQY
TRBV29-1 | 11 | - | SVGRTNTGELF
TRBV7-3 | 11 | - | ASSFVEAGELF
TRBV18 | 13 | - | ASSSRTELNTEAF
TRBV28 | 13 | TRBD1 | ASSLWQGVSYEQY
TRBV28 | 13 | TRBD1 | ASSLMAGGNEKLF
TRBV29-1 | 12 | - | SVVFRGSSIEAF
TRBV13 | 11 | - | ASARDPTYGYT
TRBV27 | 13 | TRBD1 | ASSRVRQGNYEQY
TRBV4-1 | 14 | - | ASSPSTDTTAYEQY
TRBV11-2 | 14 | - | ASSLGQGRSGNTIY
TRBV6-5 | 13 | TRBD1 | ASTRRGQAYNEQF
TRBV7-2 | 12 | - | ASSLGQAPYGYT
TRBV2 | 11 | TRBD1 | ASKQDRAEKLF
TRBV5-4 | 11 | - | ASSFTGFAGYT
TRBV30 | 10 | - | AWSVTGETQY
TRBV6-5 | 10 | TRBD1 | ASSRDRRGTF
TRBV4-3 | 11 | - | ASSRHPNTEAF
TRBV7-2 | 12 | TRBD1 | ASSYRDRVTEQF
TRBV6-5 | 11 | - | ASSYSYDYGYT
TRBV4-2 | 12 | TRBD1 | ASSQDRQGVEAF
TRBV3-1/TRBV3-2 | 14 | - | ASSQPLREGWSKLF
TRBV6-2/TRBV6-3 | 15 | - | ASSYSPGRHHLYGYT
TRBV19 | 12 | - | ASSIPYSNQPQH
TRBV11-2 | 12 | - | ASSSPSRPGEQY
TRBV5-1 | 14 | TRBD2 | ASSPLSGGAAWEQF
TRBV11-2 | 13 | TRBD1 | ASSFGTGHTGELF
TRBV2 | 13 | TRBD2 | ASSLSGSVPNEQF
TRBV3-1/TRBV3-2 | 16 | TRBD2 | ASSPLAGLARNTGELF
TRBV4-2 | 14 | - | ASSQVLAEGNQPQH
TRBV9 | 12 | TRBD1 | ASSPGGQGPGYT
TRBV28 | 12 | - | ASSLAQGNEKLF
TRBV7-2 | 14 | TRBD1 | ASSFAWGQGQETQY
TRBV6-2/TRBV6-3 | 17 | TRBD2 | ASSHRVRGTSIRNYEQY
TRBV19 | 14 | TRBD1 | ASSDRGQGSNQPQH
TRBV11-2 | 12 | TRBD1 | ASSPGTGNTEAF
TRBV27 | 16 | TRBD1 | ASSPKGFRTGGRETQY
TRBV6-5 | 13 | - | ASSRDSLEGYEQY
TRBV19 | 12 | TRBD1 | ASIGFSGGQPQH